This TCR beta chain stems from a study of shared clonotypes between healthy human individuals (dated by TCRdb to about 2020). Study-level background: The cohort included three men and two women between 18 and 49 years of age. Libraries were prepared and TCR repertoires were sequenced by different laboratories using diverse techniques, in order to increase sequencing depth and limit assay-specific biases. The study deeply sequenced blood TCR repertoires of several healthy adults to estimate repertoire size and the extent of clonotype sharing between individuals. Leukapheresis yielded between about 0.85 and 10 billion PBMCs per donor. For each donor, CD4 naive and CD4 memory were each given three plates, CD8 naive was given two plates, and CD8 memory was given one plate. Results and caveats for the whole study, not just this receptor: Compared with non-shared clonotypes, the clonotypes found in all four sorted-subset donors had higher generation probabilities. Rarefaction of sorted-subset datasets indicated incomplete sequencing despite the large sequencing depth. Sampling was restricted to blood, and TCR repertoires in tissue are likely to differ from TCR repertoires in blood. When four donors were compared, the shared fraction of clonotypes was 5% to 6.5% for naive CD4, around 4% for naive CD8, more than 2% for memory CD4, and roughly 0.43% for memory CD8. Pairwise subsampling led to the expectation that sequencing depth would affect the degree of clonotype sharing among donors. Because the study included a small number of donors, the genetic and exposure-history diversity represented was limited. Estimated clonotype richness was generally larger for naive than for memory subsets.

Comment on this clone: What this receptor recognizes is not known. Per-nucleotide qualities are absent, and no much larger clonotype sits a single base away. The same CDR3 is also encoded by other DNA sequences in this sample.

CD8 naive samples were CD45RO-negative cells positively selected for CCR7, giving a CD45RA+CCR7+ population that excluded TemRA cells. Donors were healthy HIV-negative adults with no recently reported acute infections or vaccinations. Every donor was a Caucasian adult living in Nashville, Tennessee, USA. After blood collection by leukapheresis, PBMCs were isolated using Ficoll-Histopaque density gradient centrifugation and then cryopreserved in the vapor phase of liquid nitrogen. Analytical flow cytometry was used to check the purity and quantity of each magnetically sorted T cell population. Genomic DNA was isolated from each sorted fraction and quantified by UV absorbance on a Nanodrop 2000c. Using the deep immunoSEQ assay, multiplex PCR amplified TCR CDR3 regions from genomic DNA. Genomic DNA extracted from each cell subset was distributed evenly over all wells of several immunoSEQ 96-well plates, and each plate served as one replicate. For sorted subsets, 200 to 250 ng of genomic DNA, equivalent to some 30,000 T cell genomes, went into each replicate PCR. Purified libraries were quantified with a Qubit 3.0 fluorometer, sized on a Bioanalyzer 2100, and re-quantified with the KAPA Library Quantification kit. Each immunoSEQ 96-well plate was sequenced on its own single-read 150-cycle Illumina NextSeq 550 flow cell. The authors' pipeline ran thus. Because only junctional sequences without quality scores were contained in the immunoSEQ output, filtering matching that applied to full-length reads could not be performed. To assign V/J genes and CDR3, sequences were annotated using PyIR, a Python wrapper for IgBLAST v1.9, with IMGT germline references. Reads with weak V/J assignments (E-value above 1e-6), missing CDR3, stop codons, out-of-frame junctions, or ambiguous translated residues were removed. A V3J clonotype was defined by an identical inferred V gene, J gene, and CDR3 amino acid sequence. Percentage overlap between repertoires was computed as shared unique clonotypes divided by the size of the smaller repertoire. Three approaches were used to assess repertoire richness: RTK rarefaction, the Chao1 estimator, and Recon v2.1 estimates of unobserved clonotypes. OLGA was used to compute generation probabilities for all TCRbeta clonotypes that the gDNA method yielded from a few donors. TCRdb retrieved this table from immuneACCESS and kept in-frame rearrangements only. Not all clones are present; in checked studies, unresolved V genes account for under half, and no reason is known for the remainder. That table furnishes V, J and clone size, whereas the DNA furnished D and trimming. This sample is represented by about 870,000 clones; almost 95% of them were singletons. The biggest ten clones account for about 24% of the sample.

The germline V gene encodes CDR1 MDHEN and CDR2 SYDVKM. The V and J ends are trimmed by 2 bases and 4 bases, leaving 2 bases between them. CDR3 length: 11 amino acids, cysteine to phenylalanine. CDR3 DNA is the only sequence kept; it has 33 bases, read in frame from the first base. The sequence joins TRBV28 to TRBJ1-2, with the D gene call left open. The sequencing input was naive CD8+ T cells sorted from blood. Per the publication, the cell subset or site label means: CD45RA+CCR7+. This sequence was found in a man aged 30 to 39 in good health. Read as DNA, the sequence is TGTGCCAGCAGTTTAACCTATGGCTACACCTTC. This is translated as CASSLTYGYTF.